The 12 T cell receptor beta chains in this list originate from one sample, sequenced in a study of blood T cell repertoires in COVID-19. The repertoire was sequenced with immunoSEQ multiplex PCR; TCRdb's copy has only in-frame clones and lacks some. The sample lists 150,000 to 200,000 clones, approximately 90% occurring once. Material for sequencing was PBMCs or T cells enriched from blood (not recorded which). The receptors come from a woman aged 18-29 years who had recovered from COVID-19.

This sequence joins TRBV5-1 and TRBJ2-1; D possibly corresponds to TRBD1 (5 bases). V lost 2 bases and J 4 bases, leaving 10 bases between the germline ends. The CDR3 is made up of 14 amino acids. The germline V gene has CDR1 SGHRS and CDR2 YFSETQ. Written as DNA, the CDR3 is TGCGCCAGCAGCTTACTAAACAGGTACAATGAGCAGTTCTTC. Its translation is CASSLLNRYNEQFF. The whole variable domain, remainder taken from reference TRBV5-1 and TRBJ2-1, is KAGVTQTPRYLIKTRGQQVTLSCSPISGHRSVSWYQQTPGQGLQFLFEYFSETQRNKGNFPGRFSGRQFSNSRSEMNVSTLELGDSALYLCASSLLNRYNEQFFGPGTRLTVL.

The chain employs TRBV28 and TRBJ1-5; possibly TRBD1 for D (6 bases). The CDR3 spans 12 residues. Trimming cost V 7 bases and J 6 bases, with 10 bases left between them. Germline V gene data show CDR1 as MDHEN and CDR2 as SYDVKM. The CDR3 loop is CASTDRIQPQHF. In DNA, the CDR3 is TGTGCCAGCACCGACAGGATTCAGCCCCAGCATTTT.

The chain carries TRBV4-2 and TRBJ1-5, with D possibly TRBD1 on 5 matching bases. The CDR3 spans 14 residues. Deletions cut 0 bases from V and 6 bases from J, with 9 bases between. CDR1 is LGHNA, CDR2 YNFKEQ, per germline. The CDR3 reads CASSQDQGGQPQHF. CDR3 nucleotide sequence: TGTGCCAGCAGCCAAGACCAGGGCGGTCAGCCCCAGCATTTT.

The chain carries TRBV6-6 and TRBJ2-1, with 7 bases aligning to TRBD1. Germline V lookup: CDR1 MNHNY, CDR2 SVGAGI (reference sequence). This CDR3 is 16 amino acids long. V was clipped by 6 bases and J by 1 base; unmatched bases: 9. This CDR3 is CASSPTAGGSYNEQFF. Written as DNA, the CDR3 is TGTGCCAGCAGCCCAACCGCAGGGGGTTCCTACAATGAGCAGTTCTTC.

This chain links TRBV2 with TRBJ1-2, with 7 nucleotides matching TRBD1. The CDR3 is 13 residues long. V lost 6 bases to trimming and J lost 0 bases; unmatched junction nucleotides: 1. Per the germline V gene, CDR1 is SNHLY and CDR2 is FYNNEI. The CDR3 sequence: CASRGTANYGYTF. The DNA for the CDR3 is TGTGCCAGCAGAGGGACAGCTAACTATGGCTACACCTTC.

The CDR3, as DNA: TGTGCCAGCAGCCTCCCAGGTGACGCTAGCGCCTCCTCCTACAATGAGCAGTTCTTC. It yields the protein CASSLPGDASASSYNEQFF. The gene calls are TRBV3-1 (or the pseudogene TRBV3-2) and TRBJ2-1, with D maybe TRBD2 (6 bases). Trimming took off 4 bases at V and 0 bases at J, with 22 bases between the two ends. The CDR3 sequence is 19 residues long. Germline assignment: CDR1 LGHDT and CDR2 YNNKEL (reference sequence).

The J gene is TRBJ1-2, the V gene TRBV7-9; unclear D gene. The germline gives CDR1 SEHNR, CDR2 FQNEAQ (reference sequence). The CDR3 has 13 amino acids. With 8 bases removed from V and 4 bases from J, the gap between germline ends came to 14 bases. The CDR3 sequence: CASAGSALYGYTF. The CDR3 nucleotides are TGTGCCAGCGCGGGGTCCGCTCTCTATGGCTACACCTTC.

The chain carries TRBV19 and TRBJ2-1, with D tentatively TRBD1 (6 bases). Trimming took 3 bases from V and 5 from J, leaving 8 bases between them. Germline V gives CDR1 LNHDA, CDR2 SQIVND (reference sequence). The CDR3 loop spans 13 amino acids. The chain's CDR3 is CASSMDSHNEQFF. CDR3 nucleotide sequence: TGTGCCAGTAGTATGGACAGTCACAATGAGCAGTTCTTC.

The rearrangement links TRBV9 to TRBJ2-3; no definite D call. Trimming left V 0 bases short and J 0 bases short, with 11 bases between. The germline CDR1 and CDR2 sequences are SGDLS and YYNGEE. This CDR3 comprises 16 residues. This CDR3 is CASSVEAQPSTDTQYF. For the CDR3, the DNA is TGTGCCAGCAGCGTAGAGGCACAGCCTAGCACAGATACGCAGTATTTT.

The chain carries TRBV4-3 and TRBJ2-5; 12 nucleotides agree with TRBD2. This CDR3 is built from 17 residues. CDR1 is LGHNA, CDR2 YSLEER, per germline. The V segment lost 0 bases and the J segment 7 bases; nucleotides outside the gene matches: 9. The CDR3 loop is CASSQDFASGRAGTQYF. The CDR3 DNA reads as TGCGCCAGCAGCCAAGATTTCGCTAGCGGGAGGGCTGGGACCCAGTACTTC.

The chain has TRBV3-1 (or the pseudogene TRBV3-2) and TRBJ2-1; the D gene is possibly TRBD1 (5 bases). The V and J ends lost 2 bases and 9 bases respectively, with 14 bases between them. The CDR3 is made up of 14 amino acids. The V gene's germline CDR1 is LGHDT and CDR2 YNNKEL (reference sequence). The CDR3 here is CASSQNAGYGEQFF. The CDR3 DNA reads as TGTGCCAGCAGCCAAAACGCAGGGTATGGTGAGCAGTTCTTC.

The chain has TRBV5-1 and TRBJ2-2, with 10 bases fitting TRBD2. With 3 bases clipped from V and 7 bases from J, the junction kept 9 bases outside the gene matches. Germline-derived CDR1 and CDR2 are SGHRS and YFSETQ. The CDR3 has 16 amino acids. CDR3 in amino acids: CASSWWTSGIDGELFF. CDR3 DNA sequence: TGCGCCAGCAGCTGGTGGACTAGCGGAATCGACGGGGAGCTGTTTTTT.